This is a list of T cell receptor beta chains from one sample in a study of T cells in Graves' hyperthyroidism and ophthalmopathy. TCRdb re-derived calls from the multiplex PCR reads in MiXCR, one entry per CDR3 protein. Here the sample spans hundreds of thousands of distinct CDR3 sequences, about 15% being singletons. Sample: blood. Receptors originate from a woman in her twenties or thirties with Graves' hyperthyroidism. The CDR3 runs from the conserved cysteine through the conserved F or W. Each record gives: J gene, D gene, V gene, clone size, CDR3 protein, CDR3 DNA. D genes are given only for firm matches. A row's size may be missing; if present it is once, few, many or a size class.

J gene: TRBJ2-7
D gene: TRBD2
V gene: TRBV30
clone size: many
CDR3 protein: CAWSAAGGILEQYF
CDR3 DNA: TGTGCCTGGAGTGCGGCCGGGGGGATTTTAGAGCAGTACTTC

J gene: TRBJ1-6
D gene: -
V gene: TRBV19
clone size: -
CDR3 protein: CASRVGQINSPLHF
CDR3 DNA: TGTGCCAGTAGGGTCGGACAGATTAATTCACCCCTCCACTTT

J gene: TRBJ1-2
D gene: TRBD1
V gene: TRBV20-1
clone size: -
CDR3 protein: CSARDTSQGTGVNYGYTF
CDR3 DNA: TGCAGTGCTAGAGATACATCCCAGGGGACAGGGGTAAACTATGGCTACACCTTC

J gene: TRBJ1-5
D gene: -
V gene: TRBV28
clone size: -
CDR3 protein: CASSFVGGDQPQHF
CDR3 DNA: TGTGCCAGCAGTTTCGTTGGCGGGGATCAGCCCCAGCATTTT

J gene: TRBJ1-1
D gene: TRBD1
V gene: TRBV2
clone size: many
CDR3 protein: CASRRGQGNTEAFF
CDR3 DNA: TGTGCCAGCAGACGCGGACAGGGGAACACTGAAGCTTTCTTT

J gene: TRBJ1-5
D gene: TRBD1
V gene: TRBV2
clone size: many
CDR3 protein: CASSRDSANQPQHF
CDR3 DNA: TGTGCCAGCAGTCGGGACAGCGCTAATCAGCCCCAGCATTTT

J gene: TRBJ1-5
D gene: TRBD1
V gene: TRBV2
clone size: -
CDR3 protein: CACEEFGQGNQPQHF
CDR3 DNA: TGTGCCTGCGAGGAGTTCGGACAGGGCAATCAGCCCCAGCATTTT

J gene: TRBJ1-1
D gene: -
V gene: TRBV18
clone size: many
CDR3 protein: CASSPRENTEAFF
CDR3 DNA: TGTGCCAGCTCACCACGGGAGAACACTGAAGCTTTCTTT

J gene: TRBJ2-7
D gene: -
V gene: TRBV28
clone size: few
CDR3 protein: CASSLRPGEGPYEQYF
CDR3 DNA: TGTGCCAGCAGTCTTCGTCCAGGAGAAGGGCCCTACGAGCAGTACTTC

J gene: TRBJ2-1
D gene: TRBD2
V gene: TRBV28
clone size: many
CDR3 protein: CASSFLRERLSYNEQFF
CDR3 DNA: TGTGCCAGCAGTTTTTTGCGGGAGCGCTTATCCTACAATGAGCAGTTCTTC

J gene: TRBJ2-1
D gene: -
V gene: TRBV7-2
clone size: many
CDR3 protein: CASSTRGWEQFF
CDR3 DNA: TGTGCCAGCAGCACCCGGGGCTGGGAGCAGTTCTTC

J gene: TRBJ2-7
D gene: TRBD2
V gene: TRBV18
clone size: -
CDR3 protein: CASSPSTGGVAEQYF
CDR3 DNA: TGTGCCAGCTCACCGAGTACGGGAGGTGTGGCCGAGCAGTACTTC

J gene: TRBJ1-5
D gene: -
V gene: TRBV15
clone size: few
CDR3 protein: CATSRGVSESNQPQHF
CDR3 DNA: TGTGCCACCAGCAGAGGAGTTTCGGAGAGCAATCAGCCCCAGCATTTT

J gene: TRBJ1-4
D gene: -
V gene: TRBV20-1
clone size: -
CDR3 protein: CSAVQSEKLFF
CDR3 DNA: TGCAGTGCGGTTCAGAGTGAAAAACTGTTTTTT

J gene: TRBJ2-7
D gene: TRBD2
V gene: TRBV2
clone size: many
CDR3 protein: CASSRLAGAYEQYF
CDR3 DNA: TGTGCCAGCAGCCGACTAGCGGGGGCCTACGAGCAGTACTTC

J gene: TRBJ2-2
D gene: -
V gene: TRBV19
clone size: -
CDR3 protein: CASSIGGAVATGTGELFF
CDR3 DNA: TGTGCCAGTAGTATAGGAGGGGCCGTAGCCACGGGGACCGGGGAGCTGTTTTTT

J gene: TRBJ2-3
D gene: -
V gene: TRBV20-1
clone size: -
CDR3 protein: CSARTHTDTQYF
CDR3 DNA: TGCAGTGCACGGACTCACACAGATACGCAGTATTTT

J gene: TRBJ2-1
D gene: TRBD2
V gene: TRBV28
clone size: few
CDR3 protein: CASRGLAGVSYNEQFF
CDR3 DNA: TGTGCCTCAAGGGGACTAGCGGGAGTTTCCTACAATGAGCAGTTCTTC

J gene: TRBJ2-1
D gene: TRBD2
V gene: TRBV12-3/TRBV12-4
clone size: few
CDR3 protein: CASSLAGGRAGGGKQFF
CDR3 DNA: TGTGCCAGCAGTTTAGCTGGCGGGAGGGCCGGCGGGGGTAAGCAGTTCTTC

J gene: TRBJ1-1
D gene: -
V gene: TRBV6-1
clone size: -
CDR3 protein: CASQYTEAFF
CDR3 DNA: TGTGCCAGTCAATACACTGAAGCTTTCTTT

J gene: TRBJ1-1
D gene: -
V gene: TRBV7-9
clone size: many
CDR3 protein: CASSPAKGHTEAFF
CDR3 DNA: TGTGCCAGCAGCCCGGCAAAGGGGCACACTGAAGCTTTCTTT

J gene: TRBJ2-3
D gene: TRBD2
V gene: TRBV20-1
clone size: -
CDR3 protein: CSARRGLASPDTQYF
CDR3 DNA: TGCAGTGCTAGACGGGGACTAGCGTCCCCAGATACGCAGTATTTT

J gene: TRBJ2-7
D gene: -
V gene: TRBV28
clone size: many
CDR3 protein: CASSWLRGVHEQYF
CDR3 DNA: TGTGCCAGCAGTTGGTTGCGGGGAGTCCACGAGCAGTACTTC

J gene: TRBJ2-1
D gene: -
V gene: TRBV6-5
clone size: few
CDR3 protein: CASSYLQGNSEQFF
CDR3 DNA: TGTGCCAGCAGTTACTTACAGGGTAATAGTGAGCAGTTCTTC

J gene: TRBJ2-7
D gene: TRBD2
V gene: TRBV27
clone size: -
CDR3 protein: CASTTSGRAPISYEQYF
CDR3 DNA: TGTGCCAGCACGACTAGCGGGAGGGCCCCAATCTCCTACGAGCAGTACTTC

J gene: TRBJ1-2
D gene: TRBD1
V gene: TRBV7-2
clone size: many
CDR3 protein: CASSWNRGNYGYTF
CDR3 DNA: TGTGCCAGCAGCTGGAACAGGGGAAACTATGGCTACACCTTC

J gene: TRBJ2-3
D gene: TRBD2
V gene: TRBV20-1
clone size: many
CDR3 protein: CSAHSSGSADTQYF
CDR3 DNA: TGCAGTGCTCATTCTAGCGGGAGCGCAGATACGCAGTATTTT

J gene: TRBJ1-3
D gene: -
V gene: TRBV6-2/TRBV6-3
clone size: -
CDR3 protein: CASKTVSGNTIYF
CDR3 DNA: TGTGCCAGCAAGACTGTCTCTGGAAACACCATATATTTT

J gene: TRBJ1-2
D gene: TRBD1
V gene: TRBV3-1
clone size: many
CDR3 protein: CASTLWDRAGGYTF
CDR3 DNA: TGTGCCAGCACCCTATGGGACAGGGCAGGCGGCTACACCTTC

J gene: TRBJ1-1
D gene: TRBD1
V gene: TRBV15
clone size: -
CDR3 protein: CATGRGKQGLNTEAFF
CDR3 DNA: TGTGCCACCGGCAGAGGAAAACAGGGGTTGAACACTGAAGCTTTCTTT

J gene: TRBJ2-7
D gene: -
V gene: TRBV10-2
clone size: -
CDR3 protein: CASRDGPPDFEQYF
CDR3 DNA: TGCGCGTCTCGAGACGGACCACCGGATTTCGAGCAGTACTTC

J gene: TRBJ1-3
D gene: -
V gene: TRBV18
clone size: many
CDR3 protein: CASSRDISGNTIYF
CDR3 DNA: TGTGCCAGCTCTCGGGACATCTCTGGAAACACCATATATTTT

J gene: TRBJ1-1
D gene: -
V gene: TRBV20-1
clone size: many
CDR3 protein: CSATKYLLGSYRNTEAFF
CDR3 DNA: TGCAGTGCAACCAAATACCTCCTCGGTAGCTATCGGAACACTGAAGCTTTCTTT

J gene: TRBJ2-7
D gene: -
V gene: TRBV20-1
clone size: -
CDR3 protein: CSVRGDYEQYF
CDR3 DNA: TGCAGTGTTCGAGGGGACTACGAGCAGTACTTC

J gene: TRBJ2-1
D gene: TRBD1
V gene: TRBV7-3
clone size: many
CDR3 protein: CASSLSGTAYNEQFF
CDR3 DNA: TGTGCCAGCAGCCTATCCGGGACAGCCTACAATGAGCAGTTCTTC

J gene: TRBJ1-1
D gene: -
V gene: TRBV10-2
clone size: -
CDR3 protein: CARIVEVGNTEAFF
CDR3 DNA: TGCGCCAGAATTGTCGAAGTTGGGAACACTGAAGCTTTCTTT

J gene: TRBJ2-1
D gene: -
V gene: TRBV11-2
clone size: few
CDR3 protein: CASRKLGTPYNEQFF
CDR3 DNA: TGTGCCAGCAGGAAACTCGGGACACCTTACAATGAGCAGTTCTTC

J gene: TRBJ2-7
D gene: -
V gene: TRBV6-1
clone size: -
CDR3 protein: CARGEQYF
CDR3 DNA: TGTGCCCGGGGCGAGCAGTACTTC

J gene: TRBJ2-1
D gene: -
V gene: TRBV11-2
clone size: -
CDR3 protein: CASSLDGGLNEQFF
CDR3 DNA: TGTGCCAGCAGCTTAGATGGGGGGTTGAATGAGCAGTTCTTC

J gene: TRBJ1-5
D gene: -
V gene: TRBV7-9
clone size: -
CDR3 protein: CASSLQGHQPQHF
CDR3 DNA: TGTGCCAGCAGCTTACAAGGGCATCAGCCCCAGCATTTT

J gene: TRBJ2-7
D gene: -
V gene: TRBV11-2
clone size: many
CDR3 protein: CASSPTSGPYEQYF
CDR3 DNA: TGTGCCAGCAGCCCTACCAGCGGACCCTACGAGCAGTACTTC

J gene: TRBJ1-2
D gene: TRBD1
V gene: TRBV29-1
clone size: few
CDR3 protein: CSVEAPDQKGGTADWGYTF
CDR3 DNA: TGCAGCGTTGAAGCTCCAGACCAAAAGGGGGGGACAGCGGACTGGGGCTACACCTTC

J gene: TRBJ2-2
D gene: -
V gene: TRBV29-1
clone size: few
CDR3 protein: CSVEGAGELFF
CDR3 DNA: TGCAGCGTTGAGGGTGCCGGGGAGCTGTTTTTT

J gene: TRBJ1-4
D gene: -
V gene: TRBV30
clone size: -
CDR3 protein: CAWSLGADEKLFF
CDR3 DNA: TGTGCCTGGAGTTTAGGGGCAGATGAAAAACTGTTTTTT

J gene: TRBJ2-7
D gene: -
V gene: TRBV2
clone size: many
CDR3 protein: CASSGGGFEQYF
CDR3 DNA: TGTGCCAGCAGCGGTGGGGGATTTGAGCAGTACTTC

J gene: TRBJ1-1
D gene: -
V gene: TRBV11-2
clone size: many
CDR3 protein: CASSLKEGGYTEAFF
CDR3 DNA: TGTGCCAGCAGCTTAAAAGAGGGGGGATATACTGAAGCTTTCTTT

J gene: TRBJ1-1
D gene: -
V gene: TRBV30
clone size: many
CDR3 protein: CAWRGGGHGEAFF
CDR3 DNA: TGTGCCTGGAGGGGTGGGGGTCATGGCGAAGCTTTCTTT

J gene: TRBJ2-1
D gene: -
V gene: TRBV20-1
clone size: -
CDR3 protein: CSAATYEQFF
CDR3 DNA: TGCAGTGCCGCAACTTATGAGCAGTTCTTC

J gene: TRBJ2-1
D gene: -
V gene: TRBV28
clone size: -
CDR3 protein: CASKGSVNEQFF
CDR3 DNA: TGTGCCAGCAAAGGTTCGGTCAATGAGCAGTTCTTC

J gene: TRBJ2-4
D gene: -
V gene: TRBV18
clone size: few
CDR3 protein: CASSPSGTQAKNIQYF
CDR3 DNA: TGTGCCAGCTCACCGTCCGGGACCCAAGCCAAAAACATTCAGTACTTC

J gene: TRBJ1-1
D gene: -
V gene: TRBV20-1
clone size: few
CDR3 protein: CSARRKETIEAFF
CDR3 DNA: TGCAGTGCTAGACGAAAGGAAACCATTGAAGCTTTCTTT

J gene: TRBJ2-3
D gene: TRBD2
V gene: TRBV27
clone size: -
CDR3 protein: CASSFSSGSNTQYF
CDR3 DNA: TGTGCCAGCAGTTTTTCGAGCGGGAGTAATACGCAGTATTTT

J gene: TRBJ1-5
D gene: -
V gene: TRBV28
clone size: few
CDR3 protein: CASSLVESNQPQHF
CDR3 DNA: TGTGCCAGCAGTTTAGTAGAGAGCAATCAGCCCCAGCATTTT